Listed below are T cell receptor beta chains from one sample, sequenced in a study of response to subunit inactivated influenza vaccine. TCRdb independently ran MiXCR on the RT-PCR reads; one entry per CDR3 protein. This sample has fewer than 650,000 distinct CDR3 sequences; roughly 13% occur once, and the top ten carry about 12%. Sequenced material: PBMCs from blood, taken 40 to 50 days after vaccination. The source of these receptors is a man aged 45-60 years who received an inactivated influenza vaccine. Each CDR3 is given with its conserved first and last residue. D genes are given only for firm matches. Clone size, where shown, is once, few, many, or a class for clones that have expanded.

abundance	d_gene	v_gene	j_gene	CDR3nt	CDR3aa
NA	NA	TRBV29-1	TRBJ1-2	TGCAGCGTTCCCGGGAGAAGTTATGGCTACACCTTC	CSVPGRSYGYTF
NA	TRBD1	TRBV9	TRBJ1-4	TGTGCCAGCAGCGTTGGTTCAGGGGGTGAAAAACTGTTTTTT	CASSVGSGGEKLFF
many	NA	TRBV6-2/TRBV6-3	TRBJ2-7	TGTGCCAGCAGTTACACTGCTTTTGACGAGCAGTACTTC	CASSYTAFDEQYF
NA	NA	TRBV4-1	TRBJ2-2	TGCGCCAGCAGCCAAGAATCGGGGCTCCCGACCGGGGAGCTGTTTTTT	CASSQESGLPTGELFF
NA	NA	TRBV20-1	TRBJ1-3	TGCAGTGCCGCCTCAAGCGAAAACACCATATATTTT	CSAASSENTIYF
NA	TRBD1	TRBV20-1	TRBJ2-1	TGCAGTGCTATAACAAGGACAGGGGTGAATGAGCAGTTCTTC	CSAITRTGVNEQFF
NA	NA	TRBV12-3/TRBV12-4	TRBJ2-2	TGTGCCAGCAGATATGACGACACCGGGGAGCTGTTTTTT	CASRYDDTGELFF
few	TRBD2	TRBV20-1	TRBJ2-4	TGCAGTGCTAGACCTAGCGGAACGTTTTTCAAAAACATTCAGTACTTC	CSARPSGTFFKNIQYF
many	TRBD1	TRBV4-3	TRBJ2-7	TGCGCCAGCAGCCAAGATCTGGGACAGGGGCAGTACTTC	CASSQDLGQGQYF
NA	NA	TRBV4-3	TRBJ2-6	TGCGCCAGCAGCCAAGAGTCTAGGGCCTCTGGGGCCAACGTCCTGACTTTC	CASSQESRASGANVLTF
many	NA	TRBV5-1	TRBJ2-3	TGTGCCAGCAGCTTAGGCGGATCAGATACGCAGTATTTT	CASSLGGSDTQYF
few	NA	TRBV15	TRBJ2-3	TGTGCCACCAGCGGTTGGGACACCGATACGCAGTATTTT	CATSGWDTDTQYF
many	NA	TRBV7-2	TRBJ2-1	TGTGCCAGCAGCCTCTCGGGTGTATCCTACAATGAGCAGTTCTTC	CASSLSGVSYNEQFF
few	NA	TRBV29-1	TRBJ2-2	TGCAGCGCCGACCGGCTGTTTTTT	CSADRLFF
many	TRBD1	TRBV7-2	TRBJ1-1	TGTGCCAGCAGCTTAGCGGACAGGGACGAAGCTTTCTTT	CASSLADRDEAFF
many	TRBD2	TRBV4-3	TRBJ2-1	TGCGCCAGCAGCCCTAGCGGGAGGGAGGACAATGAGCAGTTCTTC	CASSPSGREDNEQFF
NA	TRBD2	TRBV29-1	TRBJ2-3	TGCAGCGCCGTACGCGGGGGGACGACAGATACGCAGTATTTT	CSAVRGGTTDTQYF
NA	NA	TRBV20-1	TRBJ2-1	TGCAGTGCTAGGGGGGCTAGCGGTGCCGCCTACAATGAGCAGTTCTTC	CSARGASGAAYNEQFF
NA	NA	TRBV29-1	TRBJ2-1	TGCAGCGTTGAAGATTACGCCGGGACCCTCTACAATGAGCAGTTCTTC	CSVEDYAGTLYNEQFF
NA	TRBD1	TRBV12-3/TRBV12-4	TRBJ2-3	TGTGCCAGCAGCTGGGACAGGCGGGCGACAGATACGCAGTATTTT	CASSWDRRATDTQYF
many	NA	TRBV5-1	TRBJ2-3	TGCGCCAGCAGCTTAGCGGTACCCACAGATACGCAGTATTTT	CASSLAVPTDTQYF
few	NA	TRBV15	TRBJ2-1	TGTGCCACCAGAGAGCGCGGGGAGCAGTTCTTC	CATRERGEQFF
many	TRBD1	TRBV10-3	TRBJ1-5	TGTGCCAGCTGGGACAGGGGGAGTAATCAGCCCCAGCATTTT	CASWDRGSNQPQHF
NA	NA	TRBV24-1	TRBJ1-5	TGTTCCACCAGTTTTTCGGGGAATCAGCCCCAGCATTTT	CSTSFSGNQPQHF
NA	TRBD1	TRBV29-1	TRBJ2-5	TGCAGCACCGGACAGGGGTTCCAAGAGACCCAGTACTTC	CSTGQGFQETQYF
NA	TRBD2	TRBV12-3/TRBV12-4	TRBJ2-5	TGTGCCAGCAGTAAACGGGACTATCTTTCTATGAGGACCCAGTACTTC	CASSKRDYLSMRTQYF
few	TRBD2	TRBV25-1	TRBJ2-1	TGTGCCAGCCATAGCTATAGCGGGAGCAGCTACAATGAGCAGTTCTTC	CASHSYSGSSYNEQFF
few	TRBD2	TRBV12-3/TRBV12-4	TRBJ2-1	TGTGCCAGCAGTTTATTCACTAGCGGGAGAGGTGAGCAGTTCTTC	CASSLFTSGRGEQFF
few	NA	TRBV6-6	TRBJ1-1	TGTGCCAGCACCACCCCTACAGGGATTGAAGCTTTCTTT	CASTTPTGIEAFF
few	TRBD1	TRBV28	TRBJ1-5	TGTGCCAGCAGCCGGACAGGGATTGGCCAGCCCCAGCATTTT	CASSRTGIGQPQHF
few	NA	TRBV6-2/TRBV6-3	TRBJ2-7	TGTGCCAGCAGTTACGGGGCGAGATCGGACGAGCAGTACTTC	CASSYGARSDEQYF
many	NA	TRBV12-3/TRBV12-4	TRBJ2-1	TGTGCCAGCAGTTCACAGGGTGTCAATGAGCAGTTCTTC	CASSSQGVNEQFF
NA	NA	TRBV2	TRBJ1-2	TGTGCCAGCAGTGTACGGAGGGAAGTCGGTGGCTACACCTTC	CASSVRREVGGYTF
NA	TRBD2	TRBV20-1	TRBJ2-1	TGCAGTGCCACCTTTAGCGGGAACTACAATGAGCAGTTCTTC	CSATFSGNYNEQFF
few	TRBD1	TRBV10-3	TRBJ2-1	TGTGCCATCAGTGAGTCGGGACAGTACTACAATGAGCAGTTCTTC	CAISESGQYYNEQFF
many	TRBD2	TRBV11-1	TRBJ2-3	TGTGCCAGCAGCTTACCCCCCCGACTAGCGGGGCGCACAGATACGCAGTATTTT	CASSLPPRLAGRTDTQYF
few	NA	TRBV12-3/TRBV12-4	TRBJ2-3	TGTGCCAGCAGTTTAATGTCGGGGCCAGATACGCAGTATTTT	CASSLMSGPDTQYF
many	NA	TRBV11-2	TRBJ2-1	TGTGCCAGCAGCCCACCAAACAGTAATGAGCAGTTCTTC	CASSPPNSNEQFF
NA	TRBD1	TRBV24-1	TRBJ2-2	TGTGCCACCAGTTACACTGGACAGGACACCGGGGAGCTGTTTTTT	CATSYTGQDTGELFF
NA	TRBD2	TRBV12-3/TRBV12-4	TRBJ2-7	TGTGCCAGCAGTCGTCGATCCGGGACTATTTACGAGCAGTACTTC	CASSRRSGTIYEQYF
many	NA	TRBV5-6	TRBJ1-1	TGTGCCAGCAGCTTGGGGCAGCCGAACACTGAAGCTTTCTTT	CASSLGQPNTEAFF